These 9 T cell receptor beta chains were sequenced from one sample in a study of T cell responses to AZD1222 COVID-19 vaccine. Method: immunoSEQ multiplex PCR; TCRdb's copy keeps in-frame clones and lacks some. The profile shows tens of thousands of clones, 70% to 90% of them singletons. The sample here was peripheral blood, taken 28 days after the second AZD1222 dose. The receptors originated from an adult who received the AZD1222 COVID-19 vaccine.

The V gene is TRBV7-2, the J gene TRBJ2-7; D is ambiguous. CDR3 length: 14 residues. Trimming took 2 bases from V and 0 from J, leaving 8 bases between them. CDR1 is SGHTA, CDR2 FQGNSA, per germline. CDR3 sequence (DNA): TGTGCCAGCAGCTTAATACGAGACTCCTACGAGCAGTACTTC. Its translation: CASSLIRDSYEQYF.

This clone was detected only once. The genes are TRBV18 and TRBJ1-2, with 12 bases that match TRBD1. The J segment lost 8 bases and the V segment lost 4 bases, leaving 5 bases of the junction unmatched. The CDR3 is made up of 14 amino acids. Germline-derived CDR1 and CDR2 are KGHSH and LQKENI. The DNA for the CDR3 is TGTGCCAGCTCACTAAGGGACAGGGGGCCCGGCTACACCTTC. Translation gives CASSLRDRGPGYTF.

The gene calls are TRBV11-1 and TRBJ2-5; 12 bases agree with TRBD1. The CDR3 loop spans 16 amino acids. In germline, CDR1 is SGHAT, CDR2 FQDESV (reference sequence). The V and J ends lost 5 bases and 1 base, in that order; junction bases with no gene match: 5. In DNA, the CDR3 is TGTGCCAGCAGCCCGAGGGACAGGGGGCGCCAAGAGACCCAGTACTTC. It encodes CASSPRDRGRQETQYF. The full variable domain, completed using reference TRBV11-1 and TRBJ2-5, is EAEVAQSPRYKITEKSQAVAFWCDPISGHATLYWYRQILGQGPELLVQFQDESVVDDSQLPKDRFSAERLKGVDSTLKIQPAELGDSAMYLCASSPRDRGRQETQYFGPGTRLLVL.

The gene calls are TRBV3-1 (or the pseudogene TRBV3-2) and TRBJ2-2; a weak D match, TRBD1 (5 bases). Trimming stripped 1 base from V and 2 bases from J, with 14 bases between. There are 17 residues in the CDR3. The germline V gene has CDR1 LGHDT and CDR2 YNNKEL (reference sequence). The DNA of the CDR3 is TGTGCCAGCAGCCAAGGTGACAGAGCGACAAACACCGGGGAGCTGTTTTTT. This translates into CASSQGDRATNTGELFF.

V gene TRBV2 combines with J gene TRBJ2-3; TRBD1 or TRBD2 may be the D gene (5 bases each). The CDR3 loop spans 14 amino acids. Germline V gene sequence: CDR1 SNHLY, CDR2 FYNNEI. V lost 10 bases and J lost 3, with 17 bases in between. The CDR3 DNA follows: TGTGCCACTTCTAATGGGGGTATGACAGATACGCAGTATTTT. It yields the protein CATSNGGMTDTQYF.

CDR3 in DNA: TGTGCCACCAGTGCTCGGTCTTCCGGTCCCGCGGGCTCCTACAATGAGCAGTTCTTC. This gives the protein CATSARSSGPAGSYNEQFF. The V gene is TRBV24-1, the J gene TRBJ2-1, with a possible D match to TRBD2 (5 bases). Trimming stripped 5 bases from V and 0 bases from J, with 22 bases between. CDR3 length: 19 amino acids. Germline V gene lookup returns CDR1 KGHDR and CDR2 SFDVKD.

V gene TRBV29-1 combines with J gene TRBJ2-1; D ambiguous. Deletions cut 5 bases from V and 6 bases from J, with 11 bases between. CDR3 length equals 12 residues. Germline CDR1 SQVTM, CDR2 ANQGSEA. The CDR3 sequence is CSVYPGFNEQFF. Written as DNA, the CDR3 is TGCAGCGTTTACCCCGGCTTCAATGAGCAGTTCTTC.

The rearrangement joins TRBV7-2 to TRBJ2-1, with D perhaps TRBD2 (6 bases). V was pared by 4 bases and J by 8 bases, with 12 bases between. Germline loops: CDR1 SGHTA, CDR2 FQGNSA. This CDR3 region has 13 residues. CDR3 region: CASSSVRGYEQFF. CDR3 in DNA: TGTGCCAGCAGCTCCGTGCGGGGCTATGAGCAGTTCTTC.

J is TRBJ2-2 and V is TRBV6-5; no definite D call. CDR1 is MNHEY, CDR2 SVGAGI, per germline. Trimming pared 3 bases from V and 5 bases from J, leaving 10 bases between. This CDR3 region has 14 residues. DNA of the CDR3: TGTGCCAGCAGTTATGGCAGCTATACCGGGGAGCTGTTTTTT. Protein sequence: CASSYGSYTGELFF.